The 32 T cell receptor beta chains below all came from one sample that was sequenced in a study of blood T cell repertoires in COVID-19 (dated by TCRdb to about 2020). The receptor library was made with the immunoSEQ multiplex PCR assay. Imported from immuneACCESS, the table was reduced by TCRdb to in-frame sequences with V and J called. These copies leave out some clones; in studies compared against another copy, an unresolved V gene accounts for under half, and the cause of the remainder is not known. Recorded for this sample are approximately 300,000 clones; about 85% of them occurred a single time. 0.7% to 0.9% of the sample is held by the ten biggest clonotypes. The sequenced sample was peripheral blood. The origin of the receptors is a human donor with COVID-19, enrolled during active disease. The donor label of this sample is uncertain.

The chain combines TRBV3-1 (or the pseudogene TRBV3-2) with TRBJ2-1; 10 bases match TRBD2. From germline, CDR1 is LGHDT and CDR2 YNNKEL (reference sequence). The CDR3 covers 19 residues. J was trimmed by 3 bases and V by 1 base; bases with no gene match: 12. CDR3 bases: TGTGCCAGCAGCCAAGGATTCGGGGCTAGCGGGAGTCTCTACAATGAGCAGTTCTTC. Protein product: CASSQGFGASGSLYNEQFF.

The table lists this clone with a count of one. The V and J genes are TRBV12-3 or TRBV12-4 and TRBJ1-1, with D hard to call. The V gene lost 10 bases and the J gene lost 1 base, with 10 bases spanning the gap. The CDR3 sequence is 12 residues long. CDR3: CATSRGNTEAFF. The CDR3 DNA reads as TGTGCCACCTCGAGAGGGAACACTGAAGCTTTCTTT.

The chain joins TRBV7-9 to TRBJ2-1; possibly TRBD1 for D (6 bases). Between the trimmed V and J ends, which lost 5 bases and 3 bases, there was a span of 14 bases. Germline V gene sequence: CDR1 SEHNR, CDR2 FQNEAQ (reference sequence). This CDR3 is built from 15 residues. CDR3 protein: CASSADSLDYNEQFF. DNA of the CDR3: TGTGCCAGCAGCGCGGACAGCCTTGACTACAATGAGCAGTTCTTC.

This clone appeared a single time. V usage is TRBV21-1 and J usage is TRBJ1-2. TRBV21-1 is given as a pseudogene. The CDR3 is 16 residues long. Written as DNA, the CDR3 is TGTGCCAGCAGCAAACCCTGGCGGGGGATGTCCTATGGCTACACCTTC. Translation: CASSKPWRGMSYGYTF.

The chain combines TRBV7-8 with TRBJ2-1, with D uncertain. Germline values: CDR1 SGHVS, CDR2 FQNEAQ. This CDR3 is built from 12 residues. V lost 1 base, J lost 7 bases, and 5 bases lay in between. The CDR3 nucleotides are TGTGCCAGCAGCTTAGTTGCGAATGAGCAGTTCTTC. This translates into CASSLVANEQFF.

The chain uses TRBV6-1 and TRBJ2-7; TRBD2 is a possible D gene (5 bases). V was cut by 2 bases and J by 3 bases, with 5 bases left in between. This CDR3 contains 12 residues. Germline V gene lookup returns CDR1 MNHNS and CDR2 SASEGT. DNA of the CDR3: TGTGCCAGCAGTGAACGGGACTACGAGCAGTACTTC. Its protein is CASSERDYEQYF.

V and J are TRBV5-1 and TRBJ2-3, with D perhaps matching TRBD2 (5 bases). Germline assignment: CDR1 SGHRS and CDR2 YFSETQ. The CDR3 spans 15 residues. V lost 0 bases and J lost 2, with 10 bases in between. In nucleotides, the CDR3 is TGCGCCAGCAGCTTGGAGGACCGGGACACAGATACGCAGTATTTT. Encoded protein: CASSLEDRDTDTQYF.

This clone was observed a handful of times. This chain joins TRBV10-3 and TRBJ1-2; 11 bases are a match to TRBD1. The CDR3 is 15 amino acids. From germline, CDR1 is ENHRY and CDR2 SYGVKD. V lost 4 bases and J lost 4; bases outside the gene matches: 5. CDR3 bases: TGTGCCATCAGTGTAGGACAGGGGGCGATCTATGGCTACACCTTC. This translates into CAISVGQGAIYGYTF.

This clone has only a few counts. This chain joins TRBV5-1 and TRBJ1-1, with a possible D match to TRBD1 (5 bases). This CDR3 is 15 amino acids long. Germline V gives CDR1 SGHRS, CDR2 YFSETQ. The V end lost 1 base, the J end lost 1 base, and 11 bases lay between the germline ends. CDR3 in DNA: TGCGCCAGCAGCTTGTTGGGGCCCGGGAACACTGAAGCTTTCTTT. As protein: CASSLLGPGNTEAFF.

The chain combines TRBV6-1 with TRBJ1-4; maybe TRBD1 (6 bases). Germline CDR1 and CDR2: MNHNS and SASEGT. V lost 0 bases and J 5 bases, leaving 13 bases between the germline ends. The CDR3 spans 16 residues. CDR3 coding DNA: TGTGCCAGCAGTGAAGCGCTTGGTCAGGGGAATGAAAAACTGTTTTTT. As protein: CASSEALGQGNEKLFF.

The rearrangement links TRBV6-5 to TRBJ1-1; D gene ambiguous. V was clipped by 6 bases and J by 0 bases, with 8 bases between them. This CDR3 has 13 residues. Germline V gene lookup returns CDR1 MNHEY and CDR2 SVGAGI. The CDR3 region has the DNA TGTGCCAGCAGCAGAACCCTGAACACTGAAGCTTTCTTT. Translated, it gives CASSRTLNTEAFF.

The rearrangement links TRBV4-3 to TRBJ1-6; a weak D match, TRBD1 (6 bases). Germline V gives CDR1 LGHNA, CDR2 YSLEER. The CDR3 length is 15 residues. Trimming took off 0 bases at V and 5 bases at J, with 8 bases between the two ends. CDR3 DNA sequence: TGCGCCAGCAGCCAAGAGGACAGAAATAATTCACCCCTCCACTTT. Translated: CASSQEDRNNSPLHF.

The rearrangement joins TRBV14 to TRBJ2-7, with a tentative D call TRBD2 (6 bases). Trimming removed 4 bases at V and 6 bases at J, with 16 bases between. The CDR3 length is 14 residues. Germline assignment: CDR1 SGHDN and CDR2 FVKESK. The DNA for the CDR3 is TGTGCCAGCAGCCCCCGACTAGATCTGGGCGAGCAGTACTTC. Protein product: CASSPRLDLGEQYF.

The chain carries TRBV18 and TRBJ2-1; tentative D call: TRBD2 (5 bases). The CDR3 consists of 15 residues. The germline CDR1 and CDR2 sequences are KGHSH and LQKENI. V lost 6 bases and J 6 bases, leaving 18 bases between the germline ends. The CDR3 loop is CASSPRAEEVNEQFF. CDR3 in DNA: TGTGCCAGCTCCCCTAGAGCGGAGGAGGTCAATGAGCAGTTCTTC.

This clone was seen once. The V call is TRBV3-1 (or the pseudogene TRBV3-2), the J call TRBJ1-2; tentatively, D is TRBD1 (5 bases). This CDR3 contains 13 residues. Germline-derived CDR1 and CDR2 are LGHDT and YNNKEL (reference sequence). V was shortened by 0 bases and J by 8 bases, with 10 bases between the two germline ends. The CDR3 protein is CASSQERGAGYTF. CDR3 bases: TGTGCCAGCAGCCAAGAACGCGGGGCCGGCTACACCTTC.

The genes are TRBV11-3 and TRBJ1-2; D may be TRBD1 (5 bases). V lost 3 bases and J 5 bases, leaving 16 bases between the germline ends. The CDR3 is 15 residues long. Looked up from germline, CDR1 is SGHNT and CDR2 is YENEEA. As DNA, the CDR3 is TGTGCCAGCAGCTTTGGGGGGGACCCGGGGTATGGCTACACCTTC. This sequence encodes CASSFGGDPGYGYTF.

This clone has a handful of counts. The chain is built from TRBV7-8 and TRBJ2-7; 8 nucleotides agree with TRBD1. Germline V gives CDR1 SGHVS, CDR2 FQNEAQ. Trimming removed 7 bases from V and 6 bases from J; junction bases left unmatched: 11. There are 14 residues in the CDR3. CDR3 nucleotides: TGTGCCAGCACCCTGGACAGGGCATCGGCCGAGCAGTACTTC. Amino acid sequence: CASTLDRASAEQYF. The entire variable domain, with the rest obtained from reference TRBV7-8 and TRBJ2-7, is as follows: GAGVSQSPRYKVAKRGQDVALRCDPISGHVSLFWYQQALGQGPEFLTYFQNEAQLDKSGLPSDRFFAERPEGSVSTLKIQRTQQEDSAVYLCASTLDRASAEQYFGPGTRLTVT.

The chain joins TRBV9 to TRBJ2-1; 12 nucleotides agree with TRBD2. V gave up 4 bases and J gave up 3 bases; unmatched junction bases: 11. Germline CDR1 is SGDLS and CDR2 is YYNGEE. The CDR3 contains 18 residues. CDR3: CASSRSGSLAGGYNEQFF. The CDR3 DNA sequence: TGTGCCAGCAGCCGTAGCGGCTCACTAGCGGGAGGCTACAATGAGCAGTTCTTC.

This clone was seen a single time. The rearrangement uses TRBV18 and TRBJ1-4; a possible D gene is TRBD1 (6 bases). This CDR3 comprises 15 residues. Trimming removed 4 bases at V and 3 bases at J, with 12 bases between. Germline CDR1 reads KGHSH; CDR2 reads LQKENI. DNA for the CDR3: TGTGCCAGCTCACGAGAACAGGGCCCTAATGAAAAACTGTTTTTT. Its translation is CASSREQGPNEKLFF.

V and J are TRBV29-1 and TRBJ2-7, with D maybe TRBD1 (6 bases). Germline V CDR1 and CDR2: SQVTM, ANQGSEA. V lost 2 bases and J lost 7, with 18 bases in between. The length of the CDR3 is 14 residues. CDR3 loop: CSVEPEATGTEQYF. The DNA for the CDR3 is TGCAGCGTTGAACCTGAAGCAACAGGGACAGAGCAGTACTTC.

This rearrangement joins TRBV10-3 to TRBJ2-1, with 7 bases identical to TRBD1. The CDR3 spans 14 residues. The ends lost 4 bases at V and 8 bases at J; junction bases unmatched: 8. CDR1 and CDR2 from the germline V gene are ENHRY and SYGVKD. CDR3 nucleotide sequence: TGTGCCATCAGTGGGAAGACAGGGATGGATGAGCAGTTCTTC. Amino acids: CAISGKTGMDEQFF.

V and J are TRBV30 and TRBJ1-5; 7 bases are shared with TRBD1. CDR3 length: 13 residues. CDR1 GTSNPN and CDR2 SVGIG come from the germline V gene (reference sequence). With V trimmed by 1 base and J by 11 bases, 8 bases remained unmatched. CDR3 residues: CAWSGQGLMAQHF. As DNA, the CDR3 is TGTGCCTGGAGTGGACAGGGCCTGATGGCCCAGCATTTT.

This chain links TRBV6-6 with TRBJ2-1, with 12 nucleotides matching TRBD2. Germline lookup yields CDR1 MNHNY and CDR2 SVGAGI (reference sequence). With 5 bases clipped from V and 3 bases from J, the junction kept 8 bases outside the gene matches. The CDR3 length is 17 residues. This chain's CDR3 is CASSQSLAGGVYNEQFF. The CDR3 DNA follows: TGTGCCAGCAGTCAGTCCCTAGCGGGAGGGGTCTACAATGAGCAGTTCTTC.

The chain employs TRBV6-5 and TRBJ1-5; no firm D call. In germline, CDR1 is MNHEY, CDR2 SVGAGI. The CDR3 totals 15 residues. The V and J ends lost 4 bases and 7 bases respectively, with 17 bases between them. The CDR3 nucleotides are TGTGCCAGCAGTTCACTGGGCCTCGCAGGACAGCCCCAGCATTTT. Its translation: CASSSLGLAGQPQHF.

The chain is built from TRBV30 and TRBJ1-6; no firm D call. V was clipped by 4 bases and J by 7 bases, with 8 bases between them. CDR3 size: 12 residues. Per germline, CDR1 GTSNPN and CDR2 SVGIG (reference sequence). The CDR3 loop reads CAWTGRNSPLHF. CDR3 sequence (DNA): TGTGCCTGGACAGGAAGAAATTCACCCCTCCACTTT.

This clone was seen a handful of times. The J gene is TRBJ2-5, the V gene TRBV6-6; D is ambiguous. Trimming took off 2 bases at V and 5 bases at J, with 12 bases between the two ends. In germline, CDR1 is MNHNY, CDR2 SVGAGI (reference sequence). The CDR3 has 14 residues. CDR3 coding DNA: TGTGCCAGCAGTTACGGTGGTTTTGAGGAGACCCAGTACTTC. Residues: CASSYGGFEETQYF.

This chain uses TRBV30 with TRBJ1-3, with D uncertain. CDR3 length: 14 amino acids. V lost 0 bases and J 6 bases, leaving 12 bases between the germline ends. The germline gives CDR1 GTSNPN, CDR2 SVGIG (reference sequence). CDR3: CAWSVTVGLNTIYF. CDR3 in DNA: TGTGCCTGGAGTGTCACAGTCGGATTAAACACCATATATTTT.

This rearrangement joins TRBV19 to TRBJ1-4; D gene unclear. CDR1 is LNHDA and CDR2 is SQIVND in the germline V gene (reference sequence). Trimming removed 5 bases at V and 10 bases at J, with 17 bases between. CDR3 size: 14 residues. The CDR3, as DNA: TGTGCCAGTAGTTCGACCCTCGGAGATGGAAAACTGTTTTTT. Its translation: CASSSTLGDGKLFF.

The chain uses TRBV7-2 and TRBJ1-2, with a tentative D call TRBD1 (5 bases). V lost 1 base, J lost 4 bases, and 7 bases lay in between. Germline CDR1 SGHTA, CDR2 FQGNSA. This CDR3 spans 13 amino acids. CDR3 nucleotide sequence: TGTGCCAGCAGCTTAGTCAGGGTCTATGGCTACACCTTC. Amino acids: CASSLVRVYGYTF.

This CDR3 is CASSFRGTGNEKLFF. The CDR3 DNA follows: TGTGCCAGCAGCTTCCGCGGGACAGGGAATGAAAAACTGTTTTTT. The chain has TRBV5-4 and TRBJ1-4, with 9 bases fitting TRBD1. J gave up 5 bases and V 2 bases, and 4 bases lay outside the gene matches. The germline gives CDR1 SGHNT, CDR2 YYREEE (reference sequence). This CDR3 region has 15 residues. Full variable domain (outside the CDR3, taken from reference TRBV5-4 and TRBJ1-4): ETGVTQSPTHLIKTRGQQVTLRCSSQSGHNTVSWYQQALGQGPQFIFQYYREEENGRGNFPPRFSGLQFPNYSSELNVNALELDDSALYLCASSFRGTGNEKLFFGSGTQLSVL.

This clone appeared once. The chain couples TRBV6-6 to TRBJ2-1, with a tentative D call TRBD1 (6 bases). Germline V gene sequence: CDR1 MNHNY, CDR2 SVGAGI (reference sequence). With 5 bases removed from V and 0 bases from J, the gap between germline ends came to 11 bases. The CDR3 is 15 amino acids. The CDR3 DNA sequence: TGTGCCAGCAGTGGGGGCCTTGGCTCCTACAATGAGCAGTTCTTC. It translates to CASSGGLGSYNEQFF.

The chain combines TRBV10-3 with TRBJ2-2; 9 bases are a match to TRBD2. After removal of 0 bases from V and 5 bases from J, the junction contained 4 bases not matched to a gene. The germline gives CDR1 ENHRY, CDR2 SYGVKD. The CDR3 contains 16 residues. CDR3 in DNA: TGTGCCATCAGTGAGTCCTTAGCGGGGGAGACCGGGGAGCTGTTTTTT. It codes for CAISESLAGETGELFF.